The entry below gives a single T cell receptor (beta chain) sequence along with its context. Its specificity is unknown. CDR3 length equals 13 residues. V was pared by 5 bases and J by 0 bases, with 5 bases between. Germline V gene sequence: CDR1 DFQATT, CDR2 SNEGSKA (reference sequence). In TCRdb, the RT-PCR reads were re-called with MiXCR into one record per CDR3 protein. The sample has hundreds of thousands of distinct CDR3 sequences, approximately 15% seen once. The source of the sample is a study of response to subunit inactivated influenza vaccine. Study-level points and caveats: Authors suggested seasonal influenza vaccinations each recruit few new T cells.

This TCR was sampled from a man aged 50 to 60 who received an inactivated influenza vaccine. The chain recombines TRBV20-1 with TRBJ1-6; no firm D call. The sequencing used PBMCs from blood, collected about 14 days before vaccination. CDR3 nucleotides: TGCAGTGCTGCGAGCTCCTATAATTCACCCCTCCACTTT. Translating gives CSAASSYNSPLHF.